This entry is about one TCR beta chain. This sample is drawn from a study of T cell responses to AZD1222 COVID-19 vaccine. Looked up from germline, CDR1 is SGDLS and CDR2 is YYNGEE. CDR3 length: 14 residues. With 3 bases removed from V and 2 bases from J, the gap between germline ends came to 9 bases. The data were produced by immunoSEQ multiplex PCR, yet TCRdb's version contains in-frame clones alone and is incomplete. The sample records some 140,000 clones, 88% being singletons. The chain employs TRBV9 and TRBJ1-3; the D gene is possibly TRBD1 (5 bases). The source is an adult in good health. Source: peripheral blood, taken on day 0 of AZD1222 vaccination. This CDR3 is CASSASGPGNTIYF. Here the CDR3 DNA reads TGTGCCAGCAGCGCCTCAGGGCCTGGAAACACCATATATTTT.